This entry lists 20 T cell receptor beta chains sequenced from one sample in a study of T cell responses to AZD1222 COVID-19 vaccine. Assay used: immunoSEQ multiplex PCR; TCRdb lists only in-frame clones, some missing. The table includes roughly 120,000 clones, 85% to 90% detected once. The material was peripheral blood, obtained on day 0 of AZD1222 vaccination. These receptors were collected from an adult in good health.

The chain carries TRBV5-1 and TRBJ1-4, with D tentatively TRBD1 (6 bases). V gave up 1 base and J gave up 5 bases, with 21 bases separating them. The CDR3 runs 18 residues. Germline CDR1 and CDR2: SGHRS and YFSETQ. CDR3 residues: CASSLRGQLLRGNEKLFF. Written as DNA, the CDR3 is TGCGCCAGCAGCTTGAGAGGGCAGCTCCTAAGGGGGAATGAAAAACTGTTTTTT.

V usage is TRBV7-2 and J usage is TRBJ2-5; 10 bases are shared with TRBD1. The CDR3 is 14 residues long. In germline, CDR1 is SGHTA, CDR2 FQGNSA. Trimming cost V 6 bases and J 5 bases; bases outside gene matches: 6. CDR3 in amino acids: CASRQTGGKETQYF. The CDR3 bases are TGTGCCAGCAGACAGACAGGGGGCAAGGAGACCCAGTACTTC. The full variable domain, rest sourced from reference TRBV7-2 and TRBJ2-5, is GAGVSQSPSNKVTEKGKDVELRCDPISGHTALYWYRQSLGQGLEFLIYFQGNSAPDKSGLPSDRFSAERTGGSVSTLTIQRTQQEDSAVYLCASRQTGGKETQYFGPGTRLLVL.

This clone was seen only a few times. The chain couples TRBV30 to TRBJ1-1; 7 bases align to TRBD1. The CDR3 runs 14 residues. Looked up from germline, CDR1 is GTSNPN and CDR2 is SVGIG (reference sequence). J was trimmed by 6 bases and V by 6 bases; bases with no gene match: 13. The CDR3 sequence is CACQAGEGAPEAFF. CDR3 nucleotide sequence: TGTGCCTGCCAAGCTGGGGAGGGGGCCCCTGAAGCTTTCTTT.

The chain links TRBV7-9 to TRBJ1-1; the D gene is possibly TRBD1 (5 bases). Trimming left V 1 base short and J 5 bases short, with 17 bases between. The CDR3 is made up of 16 amino acids. CDR1 and CDR2 (germline): SEHNR, FQNEAQ (reference sequence). The CDR3 spells CASSLEVGAGGTEAFF. Here the CDR3 DNA reads TGTGCCAGCAGCTTAGAGGTTGGGGCAGGCGGGACTGAAGCTTTCTTT.

The chain combines TRBV29-1 with TRBJ1-1; the D gene is possibly TRBD1 (5 bases). V lost 6 bases, J lost 0 bases, and 14 bases lay in between. The CDR3 consists of 14 residues. Germline lookup yields CDR1 SQVTM and CDR2 ANQGSEA. CDR3 in DNA: TGCAGCGTCGCCCGGGGGGGGTTGAACACTGAAGCTTTCTTT. Translating gives CSVARGGLNTEAFF.

The V gene is TRBV7-9, the J gene TRBJ2-5, with TRBD2 as a possible D gene (5 bases). This CDR3 is built from 14 residues. Germline CDR1 is SEHNR and CDR2 is FQNEAQ (reference sequence). Trimming cost V 3 bases and J 4 bases, with 12 bases left between them. The CDR3 bases are TGTGCCAGCAGCTTTGCCCATGGGAGAGAGACCCAGTACTTC. It translates to CASSFAHGRETQYF.

As concerns this clone: At one of its ends the junction is not consistent with the germline gene, which may arise from a read error. The V and J genes are TRBV12-5 and TRBJ2-2; no clear D. In germline, CDR1 is LGHNT, CDR2 FRNRAP. The CDR3 covers 13 residues. The CDR3 loop reads CASGWGNTGELFF. The CDR3, as DNA: TGTGCAAGTGGTTGGGGAAACACCGGGGAGCTGTTTTTT.

The chain uses TRBV19 and TRBJ2-7; the D gene is possibly TRBD1 (5 bases). The germline gives CDR1 LNHDA, CDR2 SQIVND (reference sequence). This CDR3 is built from 13 residues. Trimming took off 4 bases at V and 2 bases at J, with 9 bases between the two ends. This chain's CDR3 is CASSSDRAYEQYF. The DNA of the CDR3 is TGTGCCAGTAGTAGTGACAGAGCCTACGAGCAGTACTTC.

The chain employs TRBV7-2 and TRBJ1-5; D unclear. Germline V gene sequence: CDR1 SGHTA, CDR2 FQGNSA. This CDR3 spans 13 amino acids. The V and J ends lost 1 base and 3 bases respectively, with 4 bases between them. The CDR3 reads CASSLVTNQPQHF. The CDR3 nucleotides read TGTGCCAGCAGCTTAGTCACCAATCAGCCCCAGCATTTT.

The chain employs TRBV6-1 and TRBJ2-7; TRBD2 might be the D (5 bases). The V end was cut by 2 bases, the J end by 6 bases, with 11 bases between. This CDR3 contains 13 residues. Germline lookup yields CDR1 MNHNS and CDR2 SASEGT. The CDR3 sequence: CASSETRGSEQYF. DNA for the CDR3: TGTGCCAGCAGTGAAACACGGGGTAGCGAGCAGTACTTC.

V and J are TRBV6-5 and TRBJ1-3; D call uncertain. The CDR3 covers 15 residues. Looked up from germline, CDR1 is MNHEY and CDR2 is SVGAGI. V gave up 4 bases and J gave up 0 bases, with 10 bases separating them. CDR3 residues: CASSSRRTSGNTIYF. CDR3 DNA: TGTGCCAGCAGTTCCAGGAGAACCTCTGGAAACACCATATATTTT.

V and J are TRBV19 and TRBJ1-4; D gene uncertain. There are 14 residues in the CDR3. Germline V gene data show CDR1 as LNHDA and CDR2 as SQIVND (reference sequence). The V end was cut by 6 bases, the J end by 5 bases, with 13 bases between. The CDR3 sequence is CASSRTDYNEKLFF. The CDR3 region has the DNA TGTGCCAGTAGCCGGACCGACTACAATGAAAAACTGTTTTTT.

The V call is TRBV19, the J call TRBJ1-4; no firm D call. The germline V gene has CDR1 LNHDA and CDR2 SQIVND (reference sequence). The CDR3 is 13 amino acids. V lost 3 bases and J lost 12, with 14 bases in between. CDR3 amino acids: CASSMGRSVELFF. The CDR3 DNA follows: TGTGCCAGTAGTATGGGCAGGTCGGTGGAACTGTTTTTT.

The rearrangement links TRBV27 to TRBJ2-1, with 7 bases matching TRBD2. Per germline, CDR1 MNHEY and CDR2 SMNVEV (reference sequence). CDR3 length: 15 residues. Unmatched junction bases numbered 9, after V lost 2 bases and J lost 8 bases. Here the CDR3 DNA reads TGTGCCAGCAGTTTAGCCCCTAGCGGAGGGGATGAGCAGTTCTTC. It specifies CASSLAPSGGDEQFF.

CDR3 nucleotide sequence: TGTGCCAGCAGTTACACCCAGGATCAGCCCCAGCATTTT. It is translated as CASSYTQDQPQHF. The chain combines TRBV6-5 with TRBJ1-5; no reliable D call. Looked up from germline, CDR1 is MNHEY and CDR2 is SVGAGI. The V end was cut by 2 bases, the J end by 5 bases, with 7 bases between. The CDR3 is 13 residues long.

The chain recombines TRBV5-4 with TRBJ1-4, with 7 positions matching TRBD1. V shed 0 bases, J shed 8 bases, and the junction held 4 bases outside the gene matches. This CDR3 is built from 14 residues. Per the germline V gene, CDR1 is SGHNT and CDR2 is YYREEE (reference sequence). The DNA for the CDR3 is TGTGCCAGCAGCTTGGACCAGGGGGAAGAAAAACTGTTTTTT. It yields the protein CASSLDQGEEKLFF.

DNA of the CDR3: TGTGCCAGCAGCGTAGAAGGGACAGGGGGGTTGTTCGGCTACACCTTC. Amino acid sequence: CASSVEGTGGLFGYTF. The genes are TRBV9 and TRBJ1-2, with TRBD1 matching over 11 bases. V was clipped by 0 bases and J by 8 bases; unmatched bases: 9. There are 16 residues in the CDR3. Germline values: CDR1 SGDLS, CDR2 YYNGEE.

The chain uses TRBV6-5 and TRBJ1-3, with 7 bases that match TRBD1. With V trimmed by 8 bases and J by 0 bases, 4 bases remained unmatched. Germline V gene lookup returns CDR1 MNHEY and CDR2 SVGAGI. The CDR3 is 14 amino acids. The CDR3 here is CASDRATSGNTIYF. CDR3 sequence (DNA): TGTGCCAGCGACAGGGCCACCTCTGGAAACACCATATATTTT.

There are a few counts of this clone. The rearrangement uses TRBV28 and TRBJ1-5; D is undetermined. The CDR3 totals 16 residues. CDR1 MDHEN and CDR2 SYDVKM come from the germline V gene. V was shortened by 4 bases and J by 7 bases, with 20 bases between the two germline ends. The CDR3 DNA is TGTGCCAGCAGTTCCGAGGGTTGGGGATCGGGCCAGCCCCAGCATTTT. Translation gives CASSSEGWGSGQPQHF. Filled out from reference TRBV28 and TRBJ1-5, the complete variable domain reads DVKVTQSSRYLVKRTGEKVFLECVQDMDHENMFWYRQDPGLGLRLIYFSYDVKMKEKGDIPEGYSVSREKKERFSLILESASTNQTSMYLCASSSEGWGSGQPQHFGDGTRLSIL.

V gene TRBV9 combines with J gene TRBJ1-6, with D possibly TRBD1 on 6 matching bases. V was pared by 6 bases and J by 7 bases, with 11 bases between. CDR3 length: 13 amino acids. CDR1 and CDR2 (germline): SGDLS, YYNGEE. DNA of the CDR3: TGTGCCAGCAACGGACAGCAGAATTCACCCCTCCACTTT. Amino acids: CASNGQQNSPLHF.